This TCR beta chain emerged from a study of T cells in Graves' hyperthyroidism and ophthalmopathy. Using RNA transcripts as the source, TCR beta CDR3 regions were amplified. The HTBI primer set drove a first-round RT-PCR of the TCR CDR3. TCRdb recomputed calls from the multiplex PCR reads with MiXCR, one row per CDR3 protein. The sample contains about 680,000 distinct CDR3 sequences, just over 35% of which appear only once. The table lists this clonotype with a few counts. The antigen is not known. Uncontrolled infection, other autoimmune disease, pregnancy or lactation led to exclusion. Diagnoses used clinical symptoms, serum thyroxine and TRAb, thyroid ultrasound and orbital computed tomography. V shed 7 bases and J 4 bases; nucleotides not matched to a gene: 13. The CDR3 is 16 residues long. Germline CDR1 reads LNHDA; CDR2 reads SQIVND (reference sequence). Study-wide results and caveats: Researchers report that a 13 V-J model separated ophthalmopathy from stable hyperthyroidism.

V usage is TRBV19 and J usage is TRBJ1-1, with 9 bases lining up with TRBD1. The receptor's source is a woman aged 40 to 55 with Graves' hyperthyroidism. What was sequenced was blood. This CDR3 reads CASTHGGTGKGTEAFF. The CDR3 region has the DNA TGTGCCAGTACCCACGGAGGGACAGGGAAGGGCACTGAAGCTTTCTTT.